This TCR beta chain comes out of a study of T-cell reconstitution after alpha-beta-depleted transplantation in children. General observations from the study: Expanded graft clones numbering several hundred reportedly gave rise to alpha-beta T cells about two months after transplant. High day-60 TCRbeta diversity in some patients came from surviving recipient T cells and thymic progenitors.

This clonotype was observed a handful of times. The antigen is not known. Germline CDR1 reads MNHNY; CDR2 reads SVGAGI (reference sequence). Between the trimmed V and J ends, which lost 8 bases and 2 bases, there was a span of 12 bases. The CDR3 has 13 amino acids. This sample's TCRbeta library carried unique molecular identifier barcodes. One entry per CDR3 protein results from TCRdb running MiXCR on the PCR reads. Altogether approximately 980,000 distinct CDR3 sequences are present, about 26% being singletons, with the ten largest covering under 30%. This sequence originates from a boy younger than two who had a stem cell transplant for SCID, so the T cells may come from the graft donor. The sequences come from PBMCs, mostly from graft donor cells, collected 360 days after TCRalphabeta/CD19-depleted stem cell transplant. J is TRBJ2-5 and V is TRBV6-6, with D perhaps being TRBD1 or TRBD2 (5 bases each). Here the CDR3 reads CASCGGAQETQYF. The CDR3, as DNA: TGTGCCAGCTGTGGGGGAGCACAAGAGACCCAGTACTTC.